The 23 T cell receptor beta chains below come from one sample, sequenced in a study of CD8 T cells in Susac syndrome. The RNA, about 0.5 to 1 ug, was put through reverse transcription using random hexamers. One entry per CDR3 protein results from TCRdb running MiXCR on the immunoSEQ multiplex PCR reads. This repertoire shows a few hundred thousand distinct CDR3 sequences, about 95% found once; its top ten account for 0.075% to 0.095%. The sample was CD4+ T cells from PBMCs. The source is a human donor with multiple sclerosis.

The chain links TRBV12-3 or TRBV12-4 to TRBJ1-3, with no clear D. The CDR3 totals 16 residues. Trimming took 5 bases from V and 4 from J, leaving 18 bases between them. For the CDR3, the DNA is TGTGCCAGCAGTCCATGGACCGGGAGGAGGGGAAACACCATATATTTT. This codes for CASSPWTGRRGNTIYF.

This clonotype was detected once. The gene calls are TRBV18 and TRBJ2-1, with 11 bases identical to TRBD2. V was pared by 2 bases and J by 6 bases, with 3 bases of the junction left unmatched. Germline V gene data show CDR1 as KGHSH and CDR2 as LQKENI. CDR3 length equals 15 residues. The CDR3 region has the DNA TGTGCCAGCTCACCAGGGACTAGCGGAGCCAATGAGCAGTTCTTC. Protein sequence: CASSPGTSGANEQFF.

The chain couples TRBV7-9 to TRBJ2-2, with 10 bases aligning to TRBD2. The CDR3 contains 15 residues. Germline loops: CDR1 SEHNR, CDR2 FQNEAQ (reference sequence). After removal of 7 bases from V and 6 bases from J, the junction contained 8 bases not matched to a gene. CDR3 in DNA: TGTGCCAGCAATCCTCTAGCGGGAGCCGCCGGGGAGCTGTTTTTT. Amino acid sequence: CASNPLAGAAGELFF.

The V and J genes are TRBV12-3 or TRBV12-4 and TRBJ2-3; D gene unclear. There are 12 residues in the CDR3. Deletions cut 6 bases from V and 5 bases from J, with 9 bases between. Here the CDR3 reads CASRFAGDTQYF. The CDR3 bases are TGTGCCAGCAGGTTCGCTGGAGATACGCAGTATTTT.

The CDR3 sequence is CAWSVTGEQYF. The CDR3 region has the DNA TGTGCCTGGAGTGTGACGGGTGAGCAGTACTTC. The chain uses TRBV30 and TRBJ2-7, with D hard to call. V shed 0 bases and J shed 7 bases, with 7 bases lying between them. This CDR3 contains 11 residues. Germline assignment: CDR1 GTSNPN and CDR2 SVGIG (reference sequence).

J is TRBJ2-7 and V is TRBV30; D is uncertain. The CDR3 is 13 amino acids. CDR1 and CDR2 from the germline V gene are GTSNPN and SVGIG (reference sequence). V dropped 0 bases and J dropped 3 bases, with 9 bases sitting between them. CDR3 in amino acids: CAWSVAFGYEQYF. DNA for the CDR3: TGTGCCTGGAGTGTAGCGTTCGGCTACGAGCAGTACTTC. Supplemented by reference TRBV30 and TRBJ2-7, the full variable domain reads SQTIHQWPATLVQPVGSPLSLECTVEGTSNPNLYWYRQAAGRGLQLLFYSVGIGQISSEVPQNLSASRPQDRQFILSSKKLLLSDSGFYLCAWSVAFGYEQYFGPGTRLTVT.

The V and J genes are TRBV5-1 and TRBJ2-7; no firm D call. Germline V gives CDR1 SGHRS, CDR2 YFSETQ. The CDR3 loop spans 13 amino acids. Trimming left V 1 base short and J 2 bases short, with 7 bases between. The CDR3 protein is CASSLYTTYEQYF. The CDR3 nucleotides are TGCGCCAGCAGCTTGTACACCACCTACGAGCAGTACTTC.

The chain combines TRBV2 with TRBJ2-3; TRBD2 aligns across 12 bases. Unmatched junction bases numbered 2, after V lost 6 bases and J lost 1 base. The CDR3 sequence is 15 residues long. CDR1 and CDR2 (germline): SNHLY, FYNNEI. CDR3 sequence reads: CASRRLAGGTDTQYF. In DNA form, the CDR3 reads TGTGCCAGCAGACGACTAGCGGGGGGCACAGATACGCAGTATTTT.

This clonotype was counted once. The rearrangement joins TRBV30 to TRBJ1-1; D gene ambiguous. The CDR3 sequence is 15 residues long. Germline loops: CDR1 GTSNPN, CDR2 SVGIG (reference sequence). V dropped 3 bases and J dropped 0 bases, with 14 bases sitting between them. This CDR3 is CAWSEPDLMNTEAFF. The CDR3 nucleotides are TGTGCCTGGAGCGAACCGGACCTTATGAACACTGAAGCTTTCTTT.

This sequence joins TRBV28 and TRBJ2-4; D call uncertain. The ends were cut back, 7 bases at V and 10 bases at J, with 20 bases in the middle. CDR3 size: 14 residues. The V gene's germline CDR1 is MDHEN and CDR2 SYDVKM. In DNA form, the CDR3 reads TGTGCCAGCACCTCCCCCCCGCCAGCCTTGATTCAGTACTTC. Its protein product is CASTSPPPALIQYF.

The chain combines TRBV5-1 with TRBJ2-5; 9 bases are shared with TRBD1. With 3 bases clipped from V and 4 bases from J, the junction kept 4 bases outside the gene matches. Germline V CDR1 and CDR2: SGHRS, YFSETQ. The CDR3 is 14 amino acids. The CDR3 spells CASSSYRGRETQYF. The CDR3 DNA reads TGCGCCAGCAGCTCCTACAGGGGGCGAGAGACCCAGTACTTC.

This CDR3 is CATSIRTGEHEQFF. The CDR3 nucleotides are TGTGCCACCAGCATCCGGACAGGCGAACATGAGCAGTTCTTC. The V gene is TRBV15, the J gene TRBJ2-1; 7 bases align to TRBD1. This CDR3 region has 14 residues. The germline gives CDR1 LNHNV, CDR2 YYDKDF (reference sequence). V shed 4 bases, J shed 8 bases, and the junction held 8 bases outside the gene matches.

V gene TRBV5-1 combines with J gene TRBJ2-4; D assignment may be TRBD1 or TRBD2 (5 bases each). The CDR3 is made up of 15 amino acids. CDR1 and CDR2 from the germline V gene are SGHRS and YFSETQ. V was pared by 3 bases and J by 4 bases, with 14 bases between. The CDR3 loop is CASSSGTGQKNIQYF. The CDR3 DNA is TGCGCCAGCAGCTCAGGGACGGGTCAAAAAAACATTCAGTACTTC.

The chain links TRBV5-1 to TRBJ2-7; maybe TRBD2 (5 bases). This CDR3 has 14 amino acids. Trimming took off 2 bases at V and 4 bases at J, with 13 bases between the two ends. Looked up from germline, CDR1 is SGHRS and CDR2 is YFSETQ. The CDR3 loop reads CASSFGDAGYEQYF. The CDR3 coding sequence is TGCGCCAGCAGCTTCGGGGATGCCGGGTACGAGCAGTACTTC.

This clonotype came up once. V usage is TRBV29-1 and J usage is TRBJ2-1; 7 bases fit TRBD2. The J segment lost 4 bases and the V segment lost 4 bases, leaving 10 bases of the junction unmatched. The CDR3 contains 15 residues. Germline V gene lookup returns CDR1 SQVTM and CDR2 ANQGSEA. The CDR3 loop reads CSVALGLRGYNEQFF. The CDR3, as DNA: TGCAGCGTTGCACTGGGACTAAGAGGGTACAATGAGCAGTTCTTC.

CDR3 coding DNA: TGTGCCAGCAGCCCTCGGACAGGGGGCGCGAGGCGGGACAATGAAGCTTTCTTT. This codes for CASSPRTGGARRDNEAFF. The rearrangement uses TRBV3-1 and TRBJ1-1; 11 bases align to TRBD1. Germline V lookup: CDR1 LGHDT, CDR2 YNNKEL (reference sequence). The CDR3 has 18 amino acids. V trimming: 4 bases; J trimming: 7 bases; junction bases outside the gene matches: 17.

The chain joins TRBV9 to TRBJ2-7; D may be TRBD1 (6 bases). CDR1 is SGDLS, CDR2 YYNGEE, per germline. V dropped 4 bases and J dropped 1 base, with 12 bases sitting between them. The CDR3 runs 14 residues. The CDR3: CASSPVRGSYEQYF. The CDR3 DNA sequence: TGTGCCAGCAGCCCAGTCAGGGGATCCTACGAGCAGTACTTC.

This chain links TRBV5-1 with TRBJ1-6; 11 nucleotides line up with TRBD1. This CDR3 contains 16 residues. The germline V gene encodes CDR1 SGHRS and CDR2 YFSETQ. The J segment lost 11 bases and the V segment lost 6 bases, leaving 13 bases of the junction unmatched. The CDR3 is CASTNTPDRGQAPLHF. For the CDR3, the DNA is TGCGCCAGCACCAATACTCCGGACAGGGGGCAGGCACCCCTCCACTTT.

V usage is TRBV20-1 and J usage is TRBJ1-6; D not resolved. The ends were cut back, 4 bases at V and 10 bases at J, with 14 bases in the middle. The CDR3 runs 13 residues. Germline lookup yields CDR1 DFQATT and CDR2 SNEGSKA (reference sequence). For the CDR3, the DNA is TGCAGTGCTACAGTAGACGCCATCTCACCCCTCCACTTT. Translation: CSATVDAISPLHF.

The chain couples TRBV20-1 to TRBJ2-5; D gene uncertain. Trimming stripped 4 bases from V and 5 bases from J, with 20 bases between. CDR3 length equals 15 residues. Germline CDR1 DFQATT, CDR2 SNEGSKA (reference sequence). CDR3 loop: CSATIPSGTSETQYF. Here the CDR3 DNA reads TGCAGTGCTACGATTCCCTCGGGTACGTCGGAGACCCAGTACTTC.

The V and J genes are TRBV20-1 and TRBJ2-7; D uncertain. This CDR3 has 13 amino acids. The V gene lost 0 bases and the J gene lost 5 bases, with 11 bases spanning the gap. Looked up from germline, CDR1 is DFQATT and CDR2 is SNEGSKA (reference sequence). CDR3 coding DNA: TGCAGTGCTAGAGACGTGGTGGTAGACGAGCAGTACTTC. Its translation is CSARDVVVDEQYF.

The J gene is TRBJ2-2, the V gene TRBV7-3; TRBD2 agrees at 11 bases. This CDR3 is built from 16 residues. V lost 7 bases, J lost 6 bases, and 10 bases stayed unmatched. Germline values: CDR1 SGHTA, CDR2 FQGTGA. CDR3 sequence: CASTQVSGRVSGELFF. CDR3 DNA: TGTGCCAGCACCCAAGTTAGCGGGAGGGTGTCCGGGGAGCTGTTTTTT.

This clonotype was detected once. The rearrangement links TRBV14 to TRBJ2-1, with unresolved D. The ends were cut back, 3 bases at V and 6 bases at J, with 12 bases in the middle. Germline-derived CDR1 and CDR2 are SGHDN and FVKESK. CDR3 size: 14 residues. This CDR3 is CASSQRYPGNEQFF. Here the CDR3 DNA reads TGTGCCAGCAGCCAGAGGTATCCGGGCAATGAGCAGTTCTTC.